These 10 T cell receptor beta chains came from one sample sequenced in a study of regulatory T cells in long-lasting Graves disease. Time point noted: persistent/refractory GD, antithyroid drugs over 5 years with positive TRAb. RNA extracted from PBMCs served as the sequencing template. Researchers made TCR beta libraries by using iRepertoire HTBI primers and running Arm-PCR on CDR3 regions. One entry per CDR3 protein, called by TCRdb with MiXCR from the multiplex PCR reads. This table has about 470,000 distinct CDR3 sequences, 20% to 25% appearing once. The sequencing used peripheral blood mononuclear cells (PBMCs), collected when the disease was refractory, from a patient treated with antithyroid drugs. These receptors all stem from a female donor with Graves disease.

This chain links TRBV29-1 with TRBJ1-2; D is undetermined. CDR1 is SQVTM and CDR2 is ANQGSEA in the germline V gene. The CDR3 contains 13 residues. V gave up 7 bases and J gave up 3 bases, with 15 bases separating them. The CDR3 loop is CSGRYLSDYGYTF. The CDR3 nucleotides read TGCAGCGGAAGGTACCTGTCAGACTATGGCTACACCTTC.

This clonotype was recorded many times. The chain carries TRBV28 and TRBJ1-3; 9 bases are a match to TRBD1. V was clipped by 5 bases and J by 3 bases; unmatched bases: 2. CDR1 and CDR2 (germline): MDHEN, SYDVKM. The CDR3 covers 14 residues. CDR3 in DNA: TGTGCCAGCAGTCCGGACAGGGGTGGAAACACCATATATTTT. Amino acids: CASSPDRGGNTIYF.

This clonotype has just one count. The rearrangement links TRBV6-1 to TRBJ2-3; D perhaps matches TRBD1 (6 bases). Germline V gene lookup returns CDR1 MNHNS and CDR2 SASEGT. Trimming took off 5 bases at V and 4 bases at J, with 10 bases between the two ends. The CDR3 contains 13 residues. The CDR3 sequence is CASSIRGADTQYF. CDR3 coding DNA: TGTGCCAGCAGTATCAGGGGCGCAGATACGCAGTATTTT.

This chain uses TRBV15 with TRBJ1-6, with TRBD1 matching over 8 bases. V lost 3 bases, J lost 7 bases, and 2 bases stayed unmatched. The CDR3 sequence is 14 residues long. In germline, CDR1 is LNHNV, CDR2 YYDKDF (reference sequence). CDR3 bases: TGTGCCACCAGCAGGGACAGGGACAATTCACCCCTCCACTTT. This encodes CATSRDRDNSPLHF.

The rearrangement joins TRBV7-2 to TRBJ2-5, with a weak D call TRBD2 (5 bases). Germline CDR1 reads SGHTA; CDR2 reads FQGNSA. CDR3 length equals 15 residues. The V end lost 3 bases, the J end lost 6 bases, and 17 bases lay between the germline ends. CDR3 region: CASSLGWTAGKTQYF. The CDR3 nucleotides are TGTGCCAGCAGCTTGGGCTGGACGGCCGGGAAGACCCAGTACTTC.

The chain links TRBV28 to TRBJ2-3, with D perhaps TRBD2 (6 bases). Germline CDR1 is MDHEN and CDR2 is SYDVKM. V was trimmed by 2 bases and J by 1 base, leaving 13 bases between them. The CDR3 is 16 amino acids. The CDR3 nucleotides are TGTGCCAGCAGTTTACGAACCCCGGGGGGCACAGATACGCAGTATTTT. It yields the protein CASSLRTPGGTDTQYF.

This clonotype was recorded a few times. This rearrangement joins TRBV25-1 to TRBJ1-1; possibly TRBD1 for D (6 bases). The CDR3 spans 20 residues. The V and J ends lost 0 bases and 7 bases respectively, with 30 bases between them. Germline CDR1 MGHDK, CDR2 SYGVNS. The CDR3 nucleotides are TGTGCCAGCAGTGAATATATCGCGGGAAGGGCAGGGGATCGGCCATATGAAGCTTTCTTT. It yields the protein CASSEYIAGRAGDRPYEAFF.

There are many counts of this clonotype. This sequence joins TRBV14 and TRBJ2-5; no reliable D call. V lost 8 bases to trimming and J lost 7 bases, with 14 bases between them. Germline-derived CDR1 and CDR2 are SGHDN and FVKESK. The CDR3 extends over 12 amino acids. The CDR3 loop reads CASSTAWGTQYF. The CDR3 DNA reads TGTGCCAGCTCCACAGCCTGGGGGACCCAGTACTTC.

The chain employs TRBV3-1 and TRBJ2-7; 9 nucleotides agree with TRBD2. V lost 5 bases to trimming and J lost 2 bases; unmatched junction nucleotides: 7. Per germline, CDR1 LGHDT and CDR2 YNNKEL (reference sequence). The length of the CDR3 is 15 residues. The CDR3 reads CASSETSGAAYEQYF. For the CDR3, the DNA is TGTGCCAGCAGCGAGACTAGCGGAGCCGCCTACGAGCAGTACTTC.

This clonotype was counted a few times. V gene TRBV20-1 combines with J gene TRBJ2-4; 11 bases map to TRBD2. The ends lost 0 bases at V and 3 bases at J; junction bases unmatched: 4. CDR1 and CDR2 from the germline V gene are DFQATT and SNEGSKA (reference sequence). This CDR3 contains 16 residues. CDR3 region: CSARELAGGGKNIQYF. For the CDR3, the DNA is TGCAGTGCTAGAGAGCTAGCGGGGGGTGGCAAAAACATTCAGTACTTC.